This paragraph covers one TCR beta chain sequence. Antigen: not known. This record belongs to a study of OX40 agonist ivuxolimab in advanced cancers. Findings and limits, study-wide: The antigens recognized by the expanded peripheral T cells, that is their antigen specificity, were not determined.

This CDR3 is 15 amino acids long. Germline CDR1 reads SGHTA; CDR2 reads FQGNSA. Trimming left V 4 bases short and J 4 bases short, with 16 bases between. Sequencing used immunoSEQ multiplex PCR; TCRdb keeps in-frame clones, though not all of them. The sample has fewer than 90,000 clones; about 91% are singletons. Blood sampling took place at baseline, cycle 4 day 1, and cycle 7 day 1. The chain employs TRBV7-2 and TRBJ1-2; weak D call: TRBD1 (6 bases). This receptor was obtained from an adult with an advanced solid tumor such as melanoma, head and neck, liver or kidney cancer. Here the sequenced sample was CD4+ or CD8+ T cells sorted from blood, taken in a trial of the OX40 agonist ivuxolimab. DNA for the CDR3: TGTGCCAGCAGCTCCCCAGGACAGAGACCCTATGGCTACACCTTC. Protein product: CASSSPGQRPYGYTF. The full variable domain, completed using reference TRBV7-2 and TRBJ1-2, is GAGVSQSPSNKVTEKGKDVELRCDPISGHTALYWYRQSLGQGLEFLIYFQGNSAPDKSGLPSDRFSAERTGGSVSTLTIQRTQQEDSAVYLCASSSPGQRPYGYTFGSGTRLTVV.